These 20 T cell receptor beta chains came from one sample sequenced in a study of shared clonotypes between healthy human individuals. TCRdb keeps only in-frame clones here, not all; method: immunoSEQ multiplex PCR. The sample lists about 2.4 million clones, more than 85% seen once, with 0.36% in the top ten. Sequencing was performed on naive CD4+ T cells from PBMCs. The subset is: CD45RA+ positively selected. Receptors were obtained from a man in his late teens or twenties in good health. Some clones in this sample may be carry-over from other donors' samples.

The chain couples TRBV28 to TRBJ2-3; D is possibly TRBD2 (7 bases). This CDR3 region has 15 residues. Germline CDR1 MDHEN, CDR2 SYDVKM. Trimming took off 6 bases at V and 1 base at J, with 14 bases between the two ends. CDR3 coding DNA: TGTGCCAGCAGCCAACGGGGGGCGGGCACAGATACGCAGTATTTT. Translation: CASSQRGAGTDTQYF.

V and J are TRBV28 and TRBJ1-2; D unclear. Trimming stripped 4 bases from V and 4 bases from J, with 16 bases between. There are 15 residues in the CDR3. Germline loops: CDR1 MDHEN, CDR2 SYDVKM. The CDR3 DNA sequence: TGTGCCAGCAGTTCTAGGGATCGGCACCTCTATGGCTACACCTTC. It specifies CASSSRDRHLYGYTF.

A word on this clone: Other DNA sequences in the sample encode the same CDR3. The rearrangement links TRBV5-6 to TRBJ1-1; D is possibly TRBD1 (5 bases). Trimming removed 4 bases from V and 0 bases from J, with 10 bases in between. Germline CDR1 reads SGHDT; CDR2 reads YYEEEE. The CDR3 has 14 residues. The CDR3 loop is CASSLGVMNTEAFF. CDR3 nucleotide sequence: TGTGCCAGCAGCCTAGGGGTTATGAACACTGAAGCTTTCTTT. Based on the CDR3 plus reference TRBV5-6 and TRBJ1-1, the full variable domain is DAGVTQSPTHLIKTRGQQVTLRCSPKSGHDTVSWYQQALGQGPQFIFQYYEEEERQRGNFPDRFSGHQFPNYSSELNVNALLLGDSALYLCASSLGVMNTEAFFGQGTRLTVV.

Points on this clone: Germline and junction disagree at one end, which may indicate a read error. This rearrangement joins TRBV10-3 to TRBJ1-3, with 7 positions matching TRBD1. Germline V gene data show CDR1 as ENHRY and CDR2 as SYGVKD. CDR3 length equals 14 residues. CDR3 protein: CAIGDRASGNTIYF. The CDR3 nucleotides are TGTGCCATCGGTGACAGGGCCTCTGGAAACACCATATATTTT.

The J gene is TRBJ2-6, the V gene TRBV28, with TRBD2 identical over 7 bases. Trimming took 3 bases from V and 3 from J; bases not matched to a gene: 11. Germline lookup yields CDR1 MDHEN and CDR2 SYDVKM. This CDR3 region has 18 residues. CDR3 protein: CASSFWGEGGSGANVLTF. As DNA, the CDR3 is TGTGCCAGCAGTTTTTGGGGGGAGGGTGGTAGTGGGGCCAACGTCCTGACTTTC. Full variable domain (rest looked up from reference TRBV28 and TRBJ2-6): DVKVTQSSRYLVKRTGEKVFLECVQDMDHENMFWYRQDPGLGLRLIYFSYDVKMKEKGDIPEGYSVSREKKERFSLILESASTNQTSMYLCASSFWGEGGSGANVLTFGAGSRLTVL.

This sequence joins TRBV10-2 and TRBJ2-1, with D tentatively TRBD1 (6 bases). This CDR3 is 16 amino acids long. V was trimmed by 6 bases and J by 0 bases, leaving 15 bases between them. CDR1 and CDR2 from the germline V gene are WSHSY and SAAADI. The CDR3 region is CASRGQTKVSYNEQFF. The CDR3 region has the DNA TGCGCCAGCAGAGGACAGACCAAGGTCTCCTACAATGAGCAGTTCTTC.

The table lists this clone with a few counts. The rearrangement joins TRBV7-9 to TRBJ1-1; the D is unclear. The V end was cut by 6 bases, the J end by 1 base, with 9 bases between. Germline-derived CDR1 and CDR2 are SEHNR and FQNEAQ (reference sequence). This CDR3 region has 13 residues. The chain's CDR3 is CASRHNGNTEAFF. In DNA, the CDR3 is TGTGCCAGCAGACATAATGGGAACACTGAAGCTTTCTTT.

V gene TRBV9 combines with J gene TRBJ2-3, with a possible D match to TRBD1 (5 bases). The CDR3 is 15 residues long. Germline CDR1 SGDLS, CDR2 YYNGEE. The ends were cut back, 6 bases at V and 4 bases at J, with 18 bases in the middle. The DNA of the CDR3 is TGTGCCAGCAACTTTGGGGCCAGCACGGCAGATACGCAGTATTTT. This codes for CASNFGASTADTQYF.

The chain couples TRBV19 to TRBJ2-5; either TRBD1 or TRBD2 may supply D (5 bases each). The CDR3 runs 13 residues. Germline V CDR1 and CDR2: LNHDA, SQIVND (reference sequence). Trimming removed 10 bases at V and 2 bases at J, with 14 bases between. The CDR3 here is CATTGTAQETQYF. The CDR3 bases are TGTGCCACCACCGGGACCGCGCAAGAGACCCAGTACTTC. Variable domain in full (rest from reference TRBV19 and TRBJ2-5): DGGITQSPKYLFRKEGQNVTLSCEQNLNHDAMYWYRQDPGQGLRLIYYSQIVNDFQKGDIAEGYSVSREKKESFPLTVTSAQKNPTAFYLCATTGTAQETQYFGPGTRLLVL.

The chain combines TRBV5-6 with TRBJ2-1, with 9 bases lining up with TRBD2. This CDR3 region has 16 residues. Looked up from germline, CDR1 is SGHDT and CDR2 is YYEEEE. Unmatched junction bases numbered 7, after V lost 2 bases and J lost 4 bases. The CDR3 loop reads CASSFSSGRMYNEQFF. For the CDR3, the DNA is TGTGCCAGCAGCTTCTCCAGCGGGAGGATGTACAATGAGCAGTTCTTC.

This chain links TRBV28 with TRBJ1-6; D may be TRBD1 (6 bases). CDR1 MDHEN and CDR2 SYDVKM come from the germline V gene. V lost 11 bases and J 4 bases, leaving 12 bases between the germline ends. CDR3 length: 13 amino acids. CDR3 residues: CAGQTSYNSPLHF. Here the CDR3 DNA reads TGTGCCGGACAGACTTCTTATAATTCACCCCTCCACTTT.

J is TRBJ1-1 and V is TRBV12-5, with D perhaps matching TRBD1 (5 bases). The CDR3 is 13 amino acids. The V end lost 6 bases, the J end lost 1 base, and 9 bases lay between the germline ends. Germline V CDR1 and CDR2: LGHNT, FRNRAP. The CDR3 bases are TGTGCTAGTGGCTCAACAGGGAACACTGAAGCTTTCTTT. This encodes CASGSTGNTEAFF. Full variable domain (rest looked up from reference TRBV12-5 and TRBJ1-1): DARVTQTPRHKVTEMGQEVTMRCQPILGHNTVFWYRQTMMQGLELLAYFRNRAPLDDSGMPKDRFSAEMPDATLATLKIQPSEPRDSAVYFCASGSTGNTEAFFGQGTRLTVV.

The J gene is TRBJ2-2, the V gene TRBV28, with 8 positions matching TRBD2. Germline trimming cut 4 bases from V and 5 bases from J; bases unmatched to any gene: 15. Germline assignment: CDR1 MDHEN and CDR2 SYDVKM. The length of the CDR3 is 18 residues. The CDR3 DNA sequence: TGTGCCAGCAGTTCGCCTGCTCGGGGCGGGAGGACTACCGGGGAGCTGTTTTTT. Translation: CASSSPARGGRTTGELFF.

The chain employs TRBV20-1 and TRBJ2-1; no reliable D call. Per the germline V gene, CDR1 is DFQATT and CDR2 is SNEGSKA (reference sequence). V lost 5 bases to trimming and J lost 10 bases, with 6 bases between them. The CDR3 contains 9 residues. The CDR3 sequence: CSAGVEQFF. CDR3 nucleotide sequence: TGCAGTGCTGGAGTGGAGCAGTTCTTC.

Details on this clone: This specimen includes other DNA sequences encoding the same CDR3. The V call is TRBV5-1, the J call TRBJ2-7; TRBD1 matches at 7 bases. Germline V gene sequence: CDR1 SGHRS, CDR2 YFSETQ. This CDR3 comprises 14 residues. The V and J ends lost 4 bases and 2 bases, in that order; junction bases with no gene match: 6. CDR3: CASSLLQGTYEQYF. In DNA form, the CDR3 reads TGCGCCAGCAGCCTCCTACAGGGGACCTACGAGCAGTACTTC. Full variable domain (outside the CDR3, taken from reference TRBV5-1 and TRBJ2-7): KAGVTQTPRYLIKTRGQQVTLSCSPISGHRSVSWYQQTPGQGLQFLFEYFSETQRNKGNFPGRFSGRQFSNSRSEMNVSTLELGDSALYLCASSLLQGTYEQYFGPGTRLTVT.

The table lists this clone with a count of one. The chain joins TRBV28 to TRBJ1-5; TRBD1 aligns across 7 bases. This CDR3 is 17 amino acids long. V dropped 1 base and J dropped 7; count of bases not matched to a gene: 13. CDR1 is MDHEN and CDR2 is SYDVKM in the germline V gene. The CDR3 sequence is CASSLFRTGRGRQPQHF. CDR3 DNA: TGTGCCAGCAGTTTATTCCGGACAGGTCGAGGGCGACAGCCCCAGCATTTT.

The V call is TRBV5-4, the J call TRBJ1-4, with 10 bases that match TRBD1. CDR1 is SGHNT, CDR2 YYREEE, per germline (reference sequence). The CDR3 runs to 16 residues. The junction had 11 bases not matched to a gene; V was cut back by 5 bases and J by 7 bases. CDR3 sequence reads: CASSQTAGTGVEKLFF. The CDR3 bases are TGTGCCAGCAGTCAAACCGCCGGGACAGGGGTTGAAAAACTGTTTTTT.

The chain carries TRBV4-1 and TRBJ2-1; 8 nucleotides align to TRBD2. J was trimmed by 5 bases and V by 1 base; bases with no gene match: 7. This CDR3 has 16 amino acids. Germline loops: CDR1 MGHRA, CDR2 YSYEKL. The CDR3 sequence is CASSQGVTSGNNEQFF. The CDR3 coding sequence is TGCGCCAGCAGCCAAGGAGTCACTAGCGGCAACAATGAGCAGTTCTTC.

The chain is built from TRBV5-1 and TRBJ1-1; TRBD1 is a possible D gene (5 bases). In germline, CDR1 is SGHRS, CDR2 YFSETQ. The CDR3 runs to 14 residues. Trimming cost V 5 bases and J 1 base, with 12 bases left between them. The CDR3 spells CASSRRDWNTEAFF. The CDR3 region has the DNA TGCGCCAGCAGTCGAAGGGACTGGAACACTGAAGCTTTCTTT.

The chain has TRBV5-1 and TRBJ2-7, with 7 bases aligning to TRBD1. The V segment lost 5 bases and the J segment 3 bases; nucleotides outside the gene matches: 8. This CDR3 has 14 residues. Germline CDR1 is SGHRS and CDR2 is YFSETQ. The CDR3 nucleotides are TGCGCCAGCAGTCAAACGGGACAGAACTACGAGCAGTACTTC. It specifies CASSQTGQNYEQYF.